A selection of T cell receptor beta chains follows, all from one sample in a study of blood T cell repertoires in COVID-19. Here immunoSEQ multiplex PCR was the method, and the copy in TCRdb shows in-frame clones only, minus some. Of a few hundred thousand clones listed, around 84% are singletons. Source material: peripheral blood. These TCRs come from a man in his sixties with acute or convalescent COVID-19. CDR3s include the opening cysteine and the closing phenylalanine or tryptophan. Fields, in order: clone size, J gene, V gene, D gene, CDR3 protein, CDR3 DNA. A D gene is named only where the DNA matches it firmly. Clone size is given for some rows only: seen once, a few or many times, or a class if the clone is expanded.

clone size: -; J gene: TRBJ1-3; V gene: TRBV6-1; D gene: -; CDR3 protein: CASSARDRNSGNTIYF; CDR3 DNA: TGTGCCAGCAGTGCTCGCGACAGAAACTCTGGAAACACCATATATTTT
clone size: -; J gene: TRBJ1-2; V gene: TRBV27; D gene: -; CDR3 protein: CASSLWGARDLRGYTF; CDR3 DNA: TGTGCCAGCAGTTTATGGGGTGCCAGGGATTTGCGTGGCTACACCTTC
clone size: -; J gene: TRBJ2-7; V gene: TRBV18; D gene: TRBD2; CDR3 protein: CASSPASGVKYEQYF; CDR3 DNA: TGTGCCAGCTCACCCGCTAGCGGGGTAAAATACGAGCAGTACTTC
clone size: -; J gene: TRBJ1-5; V gene: TRBV7-2; D gene: TRBD1; CDR3 protein: CASSPPGQGAGGNQPQHF; CDR3 DNA: TGTGCCAGCAGCCCGCCGGGACAGGGGGCGGGGGGCAATCAGCCCCAGCATTTT
clone size: -; J gene: TRBJ1-5; V gene: TRBV6-6; D gene: TRBD1; CDR3 protein: CASSQGQGSVQPQHF; CDR3 DNA: TGTGCCAGCAGTCAGGGACAGGGGTCGGTTCAGCCCCAGCATTTT
clone size: -; J gene: TRBJ2-7; V gene: TRBV27; D gene: TRBD2; CDR3 protein: CASSLLSSGFHEQYF; CDR3 DNA: TGTGCCAGCAGTTTATTGTCTAGCGGCTTCCACGAGCAGTACTTC
clone size: once; J gene: TRBJ1-1; V gene: TRBV18; D gene: -; CDR3 protein: CASSPYLGQGNTEAFF; CDR3 DNA: TGTGCCAGCTCACCGTACCTAGGGCAGGGTAACACTGAAGCTTTCTTT
clone size: -; J gene: TRBJ1-6; V gene: TRBV30; D gene: TRBD1; CDR3 protein: CAWSVGGQGQSPLHF; CDR3 DNA: TGTGCCTGGAGTGTTGGTGGACAGGGGCAATCACCCCTCCACTTT
clone size: -; J gene: TRBJ2-5; V gene: TRBV7-8; D gene: TRBD2; CDR3 protein: CASSLAGLAGVAQYF; CDR3 DNA: TGTGCCAGCAGCTTAGCTGGACTAGCGGGGGTGGCCCAGTACTTC
clone size: -; J gene: TRBJ1-1; V gene: TRBV7-9; D gene: -; CDR3 protein: CASIGNTEAFF; CDR3 DNA: TGTGCCAGCATCGGGAACACTGAAGCTTTCTTT
clone size: once; J gene: TRBJ2-7; V gene: TRBV7-2; D gene: TRBD2; CDR3 protein: CASSFPGLPLEQYF; CDR3 DNA: TGTGCCAGCAGCTTTCCGGGACTACCCCTCGAGCAGTACTTC
clone size: -; J gene: TRBJ1-5; V gene: TRBV7-8; D gene: -; CDR3 protein: CASSVSTAGSNQPQHF; CDR3 DNA: TGTGCCAGCAGCGTGTCGACAGCGGGTAGCAATCAGCCCCAGCATTTT
clone size: -; J gene: TRBJ2-7; V gene: TRBV5-1; D gene: TRBD2; CDR3 protein: CASSFSITSGKYF; CDR3 DNA: TGCGCCAGCAGCTTCTCAATTACTAGCGGAAAGTACTTC
clone size: -; J gene: TRBJ2-1; V gene: TRBV10-1; D gene: -; CDR3 protein: CASTRRSSYNEQFF; CDR3 DNA: TGCGCCAGCACCCGCCGGAGCTCCTACAATGAGCAGTTCTTC
clone size: once; J gene: TRBJ2-3; V gene: TRBV4-2; D gene: -; CDR3 protein: CASSQGLTDTQYF; CDR3 DNA: TGTGCCAGCAGCCAAGGGCTCACAGATACGCAGTATTTT
clone size: -; J gene: TRBJ2-1; V gene: TRBV5-1; D gene: TRBD2; CDR3 protein: CASSLSGGSSYNEQFF; CDR3 DNA: TGCGCCAGCAGTTTGAGCGGGGGGAGCTCCTACAATGAGCAGTTCTTC
clone size: -; J gene: TRBJ1-5; V gene: TRBV4-1; D gene: TRBD1; CDR3 protein: CASSHLPGQGGQPQHF; CDR3 DNA: TGCGCCAGCAGCCACCTGCCTGGGCAAGGGGGCCAGCCCCAGCATTTT
clone size: -; J gene: TRBJ1-6; V gene: TRBV6-5; D gene: -; CDR3 protein: CASSRLRETNSPLHF; CDR3 DNA: TGTGCCAGCAGCCGCCTCCGGGAAACTAATTCACCCCTCCACTTT
clone size: -; J gene: TRBJ1-4; V gene: TRBV14; D gene: TRBD1; CDR3 protein: CASSQQQGYGEKLFF; CDR3 DNA: TGTGCCAGCAGCCAACAACAGGGGTATGGTGAAAAACTGTTTTTT
clone size: -; J gene: TRBJ1-4; V gene: TRBV19; D gene: -; CDR3 protein: CASKMGGRNEKLFF; CDR3 DNA: TGTGCCAGTAAGATGGGGGGGAGGAATGAAAAACTGTTTTTT
clone size: -; J gene: TRBJ2-1; V gene: TRBV11-1; D gene: TRBD2; CDR3 protein: CASSRGTSGGNEQFF; CDR3 DNA: TGTGCCAGCAGCCGTGGGACTAGCGGGGGGAATGAGCAGTTCTTC
clone size: -; J gene: TRBJ2-6; V gene: TRBV7-8; D gene: TRBD1; CDR3 protein: CASSFGTGVANVLTF; CDR3 DNA: TGTGCCAGCAGCTTCGGGACAGGGGTGGCCAACGTCCTGACTTTC
clone size: few; J gene: TRBJ1-6; V gene: TRBV3-1/TRBV3-2; D gene: TRBD1; CDR3 protein: CASSTRDRGMTAGNSPLHF; CDR3 DNA: TGTGCCAGCAGCACCCGGGACAGGGGGATGACAGCGGGTAATTCACCCCTCCACTTT
clone size: -; J gene: TRBJ2-3; V gene: TRBV5-1; D gene: TRBD2; CDR3 protein: CASSLWASGVPDTQYF; CDR3 DNA: TGCGCCAGCAGCTTGTGGGCTAGCGGGGTCCCAGATACGCAGTATTTT
clone size: -; J gene: TRBJ2-4; V gene: TRBV2; D gene: -; CDR3 protein: CASSDPGAGSNIQYF; CDR3 DNA: TGTGCCAGCAGTGACCCCGGCGCAGGGTCGAACATTCAGTACTTC
clone size: -; J gene: TRBJ2-1; V gene: TRBV7-8; D gene: TRBD2; CDR3 protein: CASSLMSASGGAGLEQFF; CDR3 DNA: TGTGCCAGCAGCTTAATGTCCGCTAGCGGGGGGGCCGGGTTAGAGCAGTTCTTC
clone size: -; J gene: TRBJ2-1; V gene: TRBV7-9; D gene: -; CDR3 protein: CASSRGGAGSFF; CDR3 DNA: TGTGCCAGCAGCAGGGGCGGGGCAGGGTCGTTCTTC
clone size: once; J gene: TRBJ1-4; V gene: TRBV30; D gene: TRBD1; CDR3 protein: CAWSPGTGEEKLFF; CDR3 DNA: TGTGCCTGGAGTCCCGGGACAGGGGAGGAAAAACTGTTTTTT
clone size: -; J gene: TRBJ1-3; V gene: TRBV9; D gene: TRBD1; CDR3 protein: CASSVGQGAGNTIYF; CDR3 DNA: TGTGCCAGCAGCGTAGGTCAGGGGGCTGGAAACACCATATATTTT
clone size: once; J gene: TRBJ1-1; V gene: TRBV15; D gene: TRBD1; CDR3 protein: CATSAPGGRSEAFF; CDR3 DNA: TGTGCCACCAGCGCCCCAGGGGGGCGGTCTGAAGCTTTCTTT
clone size: -; J gene: TRBJ1-5; V gene: TRBV28; D gene: TRBD1; CDR3 protein: CASRPGTGGQPQHF; CDR3 DNA: TGTGCCAGCAGACCCGGGACAGGAGGTCAGCCCCAGCATTTT
clone size: -; J gene: TRBJ1-5; V gene: TRBV28; D gene: TRBD1; CDR3 protein: CAIGGGQGYQPQHF; CDR3 DNA: TGTGCCATTGGCGGGGGACAGGGTTATCAGCCCCAGCATTTT
clone size: once; J gene: TRBJ2-2; V gene: TRBV4-2; D gene: TRBD2; CDR3 protein: CASSQTSGSGAWELFF; CDR3 DNA: TGTGCCAGCAGCCAGACTAGCGGGTCAGGGGCCTGGGAGCTGTTTTTT
clone size: -; J gene: TRBJ1-5; V gene: TRBV19; D gene: -; CDR3 protein: CASSIVAGPSGQPQHF; CDR3 DNA: TGTGCCAGTAGTATAGTAGCAGGGCCCTCGGGTCAGCCCCAGCATTTT
clone size: -; J gene: TRBJ2-1; V gene: TRBV27; D gene: TRBD2; CDR3 protein: CASSFAGVAYNEQFF; CDR3 DNA: TGTGCCAGCAGTTTTGCGGGGGTCGCCTACAATGAGCAGTTCTTC
clone size: -; J gene: TRBJ2-1; V gene: TRBV27; D gene: TRBD2; CDR3 protein: CASRPIAGGRSNEQFF; CDR3 DNA: TGTGCCAGCAGGCCTATAGCGGGGGGCCGTTCCAATGAGCAGTTCTTC
clone size: many; J gene: TRBJ2-7; V gene: TRBV29-1; D gene: -; CDR3 protein: CSVAGGKGANEQYF; CDR3 DNA: TGCAGCGTTGCTGGGGGGAAGGGGGCCAACGAGCAGTACTTC
clone size: -; J gene: TRBJ2-1; V gene: TRBV4-1; D gene: -; CDR3 protein: CASSHRNGGYNEQFF; CDR3 DNA: TGCGCCAGCAGCCACCGAAACGGGGGCTACAATGAGCAGTTCTTC
clone size: -; J gene: TRBJ2-6; V gene: TRBV29-1; D gene: TRBD1; CDR3 protein: CSVPKDRTNSGANVLTF; CDR3 DNA: TGCAGCGTGCCGAAGGACAGGACAAACTCTGGGGCCAACGTCCTGACTTTC
clone size: -; J gene: TRBJ2-5; V gene: TRBV19; D gene: TRBD1; CDR3 protein: CASSQGAGPQYF; CDR3 DNA: TGTGCCAGTAGCCAGGGGGCAGGGCCCCAGTACTTC
clone size: -; J gene: TRBJ1-5; V gene: TRBV5-1; D gene: TRBD1; CDR3 protein: CASSTGQDNQPQHF; CDR3 DNA: TGCGCCAGCAGCACGGGACAGGACAATCAGCCCCAGCATTTT
clone size: once; J gene: TRBJ2-1; V gene: TRBV5-1; D gene: -; CDR3 protein: CASSAMFNEQFF; CDR3 DNA: TGCGCCAGCAGTGCGATGTTCAATGAGCAGTTCTTC
clone size: -; J gene: TRBJ2-7; V gene: TRBV19; D gene: -; CDR3 protein: CASSGRREQYF; CDR3 DNA: TGTGCCAGTAGTGGCCGTCGCGAGCAGTACTTC
clone size: -; J gene: TRBJ2-7; V gene: TRBV11-2; D gene: -; CDR3 protein: CASSTLRGRNLYEQYF; CDR3 DNA: TGTGCCAGCAGCACCTTGCGGGGGCGAAACCTTTACGAGCAGTACTTC
clone size: -; J gene: TRBJ1-2; V gene: TRBV6-5; D gene: TRBD1; CDR3 protein: CASSYLGQGLGYTF; CDR3 DNA: TGTGCCAGCAGTTACCTGGGACAGGGTCTGGGCTACACCTTC
clone size: -; J gene: TRBJ2-2; V gene: TRBV2; D gene: TRBD2; CDR3 protein: CAKGLKRAGELFF; CDR3 DNA: TGTGCCAAGGGACTAAAGCGGGCCGGGGAGCTGTTTTTT
clone size: -; J gene: TRBJ1-1; V gene: TRBV15; D gene: TRBD1; CDR3 protein: CATSRGQGTNTEAFF; CDR3 DNA: TGTGCCACCAGCAGGGGACAGGGGACGAACACTGAAGCTTTCTTT
clone size: -; J gene: TRBJ1-1; V gene: TRBV28; D gene: TRBD1; CDR3 protein: CASSWGGTGGRAEAFF; CDR3 DNA: TGTGCCAGCAGTTGGGGCGGGACAGGGGGCAGGGCTGAAGCTTTCTTT